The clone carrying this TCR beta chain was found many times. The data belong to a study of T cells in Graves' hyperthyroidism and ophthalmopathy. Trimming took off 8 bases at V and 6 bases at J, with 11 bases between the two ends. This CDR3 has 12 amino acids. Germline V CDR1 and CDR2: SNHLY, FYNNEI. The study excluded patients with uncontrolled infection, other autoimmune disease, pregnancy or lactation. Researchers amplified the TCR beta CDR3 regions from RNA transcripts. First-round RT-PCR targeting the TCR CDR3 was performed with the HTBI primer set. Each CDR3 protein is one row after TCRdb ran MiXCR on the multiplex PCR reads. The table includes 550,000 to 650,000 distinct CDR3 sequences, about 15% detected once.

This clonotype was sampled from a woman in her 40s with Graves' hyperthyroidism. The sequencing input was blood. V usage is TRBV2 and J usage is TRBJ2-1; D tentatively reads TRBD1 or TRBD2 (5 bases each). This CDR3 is CASGKGPNEQFF. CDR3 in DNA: TGTGCCAGCGGGAAGGGACCCAATGAGCAGTTCTTC.